The clone carrying this T cell receptor beta chain was detected many times. These data originate in a study of patients and donors after allogeneic stem cell transplantation. TCRdb passed the RT-PCR reads through MiXCR, listing each CDR3 protein once. Counted here are almost 90,000 distinct CDR3 sequences, approximately 5.2% occurring once; the ten biggest clones make up about 2.8%. This CDR3 has 11 amino acids. Trimming took off 5 bases at V and 3 bases at J, with 5 bases between the two ends. The V gene's germline CDR1 is MNHEY and CDR2 SVGAGI. The sample consisted of blood, either unsorted or a sorted T cell fraction (not recorded which). This receptor was taken from a human donor who was either an allogeneic HSCT recipient or a stem cell or donor lymphocyte infusion donor (not recorded which). It is not recorded whose cells these are; they may come from a transplant donor. The chain couples TRBV6-5 to TRBJ2-7; D remains ambiguous. CDR3 residues: CASSNNYEQYF. Written as DNA, the CDR3 is TGTGCCAGCAGTAACAACTACGAGCAGTACTTC.